The 9 T cell receptor beta chains listed next were all sequenced from one sample in a study of blood T cell repertoires in COVID-19. Libraries were prepared by immunoSEQ multiplex PCR; TCRdb keeps only in-frame clonotypes and omits some of them. The sample yields about 180,000 clones, 75% to 80% seen once. Input material: peripheral blood. The receptors were sampled from a woman in her 70s with acute or convalescent COVID-19.

The rearrangement joins TRBV15 to TRBJ1-5; TRBD1 matches at 9 bases. The CDR3 contains 16 residues. J was trimmed by 6 bases and V by 5 bases; bases with no gene match: 11. Germline values: CDR1 LNHNV, CDR2 YYDKDF (reference sequence). The CDR3 loop reads CATSGLGTGRGQPQHF. In DNA form, the CDR3 reads TGTGCCACCAGCGGTCTCGGGACAGGGAGAGGTCAGCCCCAGCATTTT.

This chain uses TRBV4-1 with TRBJ2-5; 7 bases are a match to TRBD1. CDR3 size: 15 residues. The V gene's germline CDR1 is MGHRA and CDR2 YSYEKL. The V segment lost 3 bases and the J segment 4 bases; nucleotides outside the gene matches: 8. CDR3: CASSQTGLRGETQYF. The CDR3 DNA is TGCGCCAGCAGCCAGACAGGGTTGCGCGGAGAGACCCAGTACTTC.

This chain uses TRBV2 with TRBJ2-1; 15 nucleotides align to TRBD2. The trim removed 6 bases at V and 15 bases at J, leaving 12 bases unmatched. Germline CDR1 SNHLY, CDR2 FYNNEI. The CDR3 sequence is 15 residues long. DNA for the CDR3: TGTGCCAGCAGGGGACTAGCGGGAGGAACGATGGTGTTGTTCTTC. Encoded protein: CASRGLAGGTMVLFF.

The CDR3: CASSGGGYTF. CDR3 in DNA: TGTGCCAGCAGTGGGGGCGGCTACACCTTC. The chain uses TRBV12-3 or TRBV12-4 and TRBJ1-2; tentative D call: TRBD1 (6 bases). Between the trimmed V and J ends, which lost 5 bases and 8 bases, there was a span of 6 bases. This CDR3 comprises 10 residues.

A few counts support this clone. The chain uses TRBV19 and TRBJ1-5; D is uncertain. V was trimmed by 7 bases and J by 1 base, leaving 14 bases between them. This CDR3 is 15 amino acids long. CDR1 and CDR2 from the germline V gene are LNHDA and SQIVND (reference sequence). CDR3 nucleotide sequence: TGTGCCAGTACCCCACTGTCGAGCAGCAATCAGCCCCAGCATTTT. As protein: CASTPLSSSNQPQHF.

The J gene is TRBJ2-7, the V gene TRBV7-2; 8 nucleotides agree with TRBD2. V lost 1 base and J lost 0; bases outside the gene matches: 8. The CDR3 loop spans 17 amino acids. Looked up from germline, CDR1 is SGHTA and CDR2 is FQGNSA. The CDR3 bases are TGTGCCAGCAGCTTAGGGTTATCGGGACTAGACTCCTACGAGCAGTACTTC. Its translation is CASSLGLSGLDSYEQYF.

V usage is TRBV27 and J usage is TRBJ1-5; D might be TRBD1 (5 bases). The germline V and J ends were trimmed by 2 bases and 0 bases, with 8 bases remaining between them. The germline V gene encodes CDR1 MNHEY and CDR2 SMNVEV (reference sequence). The CDR3 has 15 amino acids. The CDR3 loop reads CASSLRQTSNQPQHF. CDR3 nucleotide sequence: TGTGCCAGCAGTTTAAGACAGACTAGCAATCAGCCCCAGCATTTT.

This clone came up once. The chain employs TRBV7-9 and TRBJ2-1; 10 bases match TRBD2. Germline trimming cut 6 bases from V and 2 bases from J; bases unmatched to any gene: 4. The CDR3 is made up of 15 amino acids. Germline V gives CDR1 SEHNR, CDR2 FQNEAQ (reference sequence). CDR3 in DNA: TGTGCCAGCAGTCCTAGCGGGAGCCCCTACAATGAGCAGTTCTTC. The encoded protein is CASSPSGSPYNEQFF.

In its sample, this clone was seen a few times. The rearrangement links TRBV9 to TRBJ1-2, with TRBD1 matching 7 bases. Germline CDR1 SGDLS, CDR2 YYNGEE. This CDR3 comprises 16 residues. After removal of 0 bases from V and 4 bases from J, the junction contained 9 bases not matched to a gene. CDR3 bases: TGTGCCAGCAGCGTAGCAATGAGGACAGGAGTCTATGGCTACACCTTC. This translates into CASSVAMRTGVYGYTF.